This is a list of T cell receptor beta chains from one sample in a study of blood T cells in healthy people across ages. TCRdb re-called the 5' RACE reads through MiXCR, storing one row per CDR3 protein. The sample lists 750,000 to 950,000 distinct CDR3 sequences; 53% were seen once. The specimen sequenced was blood. The receptors stem from an elderly man in good health. Each CDR3 is given with its conserved first and last residue. Each record gives: J gene, D gene, clone size, V gene, CDR3 DNA, CDR3 protein. The D gene is left open where the match is weak. The size of a clone is reported for some rows only, either as once, few or many, or as a class for expanded clones.

j_gene: TRBJ1-1
d_gene: -
abundance: -
v_gene: TRBV29-1
CDR3nt: TGCAGCGTTTTAGCAGGGTCTAACACTGAAGCTTTCTTT
CDR3aa: CSVLAGSNTEAFF

j_gene: TRBJ2-5
d_gene: -
abundance: -
v_gene: TRBV14
CDR3nt: TGTGCCAGCAACCAAGATGAGACCCAGTACTTC
CDR3aa: CASNQDETQYF

j_gene: TRBJ2-7
d_gene: -
abundance: -
v_gene: TRBV6-2/TRBV6-3
CDR3nt: TGTGCCAGCAATCGACAGCCCTACGAGCAGTACTTC
CDR3aa: CASNRQPYEQYF

j_gene: TRBJ2-4
d_gene: -
abundance: few
v_gene: TRBV15
CDR3nt: -
CDR3aa: CATSRDFGEGDSYEQYF

j_gene: TRBJ1-4
d_gene: -
abundance: -
v_gene: TRBV29-1
CDR3nt: TGCAGCGGCCTGGGGGCCTCCAGTGAAAAACTGTTTTTT
CDR3aa: CSGLGASSEKLFF

j_gene: TRBJ2-5
d_gene: -
abundance: -
v_gene: TRBV2
CDR3nt: TGTGCCAGCACCATAGGACAGCTCCGCCAAGAGACCCAGTACTTC
CDR3aa: CASTIGQLRQETQYF

j_gene: TRBJ2-1
d_gene: -
abundance: -
v_gene: TRBV12-3/TRBV12-4
CDR3nt: TGTGCCAGCAGTTTAAAGGGTTCGAGTGAGCAGTTCTTC
CDR3aa: CASSLKGSSEQFF

j_gene: TRBJ1-1
d_gene: -
abundance: few
v_gene: TRBV3-1
CDR3nt: TGTGCCAGCAGCCAAGGGGAGATAACTGAAGCTTTCTTT
CDR3aa: CASSQGEITEAFF

j_gene: TRBJ2-2
d_gene: -
abundance: -
v_gene: TRBV20-1
CDR3nt: TGCAGTGCTAGACCGACAGGAATATCCGGGGAGCTGTTTTTT
CDR3aa: CSARPTGISGELFF

j_gene: TRBJ2-1
d_gene: -
abundance: -
v_gene: TRBV6-1
CDR3nt: TGTGCCAGCAGTGAAGCGCCCGGGCAAAGCTCCTACAATGAGCAGTTCTTC
CDR3aa: CASSEAPGQSSYNEQFF

j_gene: TRBJ2-3
d_gene: TRBD2
abundance: -
v_gene: TRBV7-2
CDR3nt: TGTGCCAGCAGCTTAAGGCTAGCGGGGGTGACGGATACGCAGTATTTT
CDR3aa: CASSLRLAGVTDTQYF

j_gene: TRBJ1-2
d_gene: TRBD1
abundance: -
v_gene: TRBV27
CDR3nt: TGTGCCAGCAGTACCTCGACAGGGCCTAGGTATGGCTACACCTTC
CDR3aa: CASSTSTGPRYGYTF

j_gene: TRBJ2-1
d_gene: TRBD2
abundance: -
v_gene: TRBV20-1
CDR3nt: TGCAGCCCCCGAGACGGGAGGACTTACAATGAGCAGTTCTTC
CDR3aa: CSPRDGRTYNEQFF

j_gene: TRBJ2-7
d_gene: -
abundance: few
v_gene: TRBV9
CDR3nt: TGTGCCAGCAGCGTAGCGCCGGGCCTAACCTACGAGCAGTACTTC
CDR3aa: CASSVAPGLTYEQYF

j_gene: TRBJ2-7
d_gene: TRBD1
abundance: -
v_gene: TRBV7-9
CDR3nt: TGTGCCAGCAGCTTAACAGGGGACACAAGGGGCGAGCAGTACTTC
CDR3aa: CASSLTGDTRGEQYF

j_gene: TRBJ2-7
d_gene: -
abundance: -
v_gene: TRBV7-9
CDR3nt: TGTGCCAGCAGCTCCTGGGGGGAACCCTACGAGCAGTACTTC
CDR3aa: CASSSWGEPYEQYF

j_gene: TRBJ2-3
d_gene: TRBD1
abundance: -
v_gene: TRBV14
CDR3nt: TGTGCCAGCAGCCTGCGGACAGGGAGCACAGATACGCAGTATTTT
CDR3aa: CASSLRTGSTDTQYF

j_gene: TRBJ2-4
d_gene: -
abundance: few
v_gene: TRBV4-1
CDR3nt: TGCGCCAGCAGCCAAGATCGGGGGGCGCTGGACATTCAGTACTTC
CDR3aa: CASSQDRGALDIQYF

j_gene: TRBJ1-1
d_gene: TRBD1
abundance: many
v_gene: TRBV29-1
CDR3nt: TGCAGCGTCGCGGACAGGACGAACACTGAAGCTTTCTTT
CDR3aa: CSVADRTNTEAFF

j_gene: TRBJ2-3
d_gene: TRBD1
abundance: -
v_gene: TRBV20-1
CDR3nt: TGCAGTGCCCAGGACAGGGTTAGCACAGATACGCAGTATTTT
CDR3aa: CSAQDRVSTDTQYF

j_gene: TRBJ1-1
d_gene: -
abundance: -
v_gene: TRBV6-5
CDR3nt: TGTGCCAGCAGTTACAGGGGAGGAGTAGCTTTCTTT
CDR3aa: CASSYRGGVAFF

j_gene: TRBJ2-1
d_gene: -
abundance: -
v_gene: TRBV2
CDR3nt: TGTGCCAGCAGGAGGGGGTTAATTCAAGAGACCCAGTTCTTC
CDR3aa: CASRRGLIQETQFF

j_gene: TRBJ2-3
d_gene: -
abundance: -
v_gene: TRBV2
CDR3nt: TGTGCCAGCAGTGAGTCGGGAGTTGGAGATACGCAGTATTTT
CDR3aa: CASSESGVGDTQYF

j_gene: TRBJ1-2
d_gene: -
abundance: -
v_gene: TRBV3-1
CDR3nt: TGTGCCAGCGGACAGTCCTATGGCTACACCTTC
CDR3aa: CASGQSYGYTF

j_gene: TRBJ2-2
d_gene: -
abundance: -
v_gene: TRBV9
CDR3nt: TGTGCCAGCAGCGTACCCCCGAACGGGGCGACCGGGGAGCTGTTTTTT
CDR3aa: CASSVPPNGATGELFF

j_gene: TRBJ2-1
d_gene: TRBD2
abundance: -
v_gene: TRBV27
CDR3nt: TGTGCCAGCTCAACCATACCCAGTCCGGGACTAGCGGGAGCTAATGAGCAGTTCTTC
CDR3aa: CASSTIPSPGLAGANEQFF

j_gene: TRBJ2-7
d_gene: -
abundance: -
v_gene: TRBV20-1
CDR3nt: TGCAGTGTTTTCGGTCGGGAGTCCTACGAGCAGTACTTC
CDR3aa: CSVFGRESYEQYF

j_gene: TRBJ2-7
d_gene: -
abundance: -
v_gene: TRBV6-1
CDR3nt: TGTGCCAGCGGCCGACTAGAGGCCTACGAGCAGTACTTC
CDR3aa: CASGRLEAYEQYF

j_gene: TRBJ2-1
d_gene: TRBD1
abundance: -
v_gene: TRBV5-1
CDR3nt: TGCGCCAGCAGCTTGGGGGGACAGGGCGTTGGCAATGAGCAGTTCTTC
CDR3aa: CASSLGGQGVGNEQFF

j_gene: TRBJ2-1
d_gene: TRBD1
abundance: once
v_gene: TRBV20-1
CDR3nt: TGCAGTGCCGGTCGGGACAGGGGCAATGAGCAGTTCTTC
CDR3aa: CSAGRDRGNEQFF

j_gene: TRBJ1-5
d_gene: TRBD1
abundance: once
v_gene: TRBV3-1
CDR3nt: TGTGCCAGCGGATTAGGGGGCAACAATCAGCCCCAGCATTTT
CDR3aa: CASGLGGNNQPQHF

j_gene: TRBJ2-1
d_gene: -
abundance: -
v_gene: TRBV29-1
CDR3nt: TGCAGCGTGACCTTGGGCACTTACCACAATGAGCAGTTCTTC
CDR3aa: CSVTLGTYHNEQFF

j_gene: TRBJ2-3
d_gene: -
abundance: -
v_gene: TRBV5-1
CDR3nt: TGCGCCAGCAGCTTGGCCGAAACAGGGTTTTTAGATACGCAGTATTTT
CDR3aa: CASSLAETGFLDTQYF